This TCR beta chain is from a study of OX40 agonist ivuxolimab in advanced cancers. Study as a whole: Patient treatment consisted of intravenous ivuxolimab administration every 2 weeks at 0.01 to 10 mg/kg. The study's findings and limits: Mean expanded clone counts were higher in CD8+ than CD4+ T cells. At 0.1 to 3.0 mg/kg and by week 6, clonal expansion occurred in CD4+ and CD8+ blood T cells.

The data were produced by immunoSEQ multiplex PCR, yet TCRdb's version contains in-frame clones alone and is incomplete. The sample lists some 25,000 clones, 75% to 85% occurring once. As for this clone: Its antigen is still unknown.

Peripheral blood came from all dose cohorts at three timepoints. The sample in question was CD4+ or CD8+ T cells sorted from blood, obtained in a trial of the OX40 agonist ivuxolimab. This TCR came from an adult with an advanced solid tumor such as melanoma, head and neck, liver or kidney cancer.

For the CDR3, the DNA is TGTGCCTGGAGTGCGACGACAGGGGTAAATTACTATGGCTACACCTTC. This encodes CAWSATTGVNYYGYTF. The chain employs TRBV30 and TRBJ1-2; TRBD1 matches at 8 bases. V shed 1 base, J shed 3 bases, and the junction held 10 bases outside the gene matches. The CDR3 is 16 amino acids. The V gene's germline CDR1 is GTSNPN and CDR2 SVGIG (reference sequence).